The following is a TCR beta chain sequence with its context. Antigen unknown. This specimen comes from a study of T cell repertoires in cytomegalovirus infection. At the level of the study: It was the public TCR beta signatures that indicated both CMV infection and matching HLA type. Study-wide results and caveats: Based on cumulative public TCR beta family frequency, carriers of CMV plus the relevant HLA were identified. HLA-C-restricted CMV clonotypes gave the most frequent clonotype in two of eight donors.

TCRdb processed the reads anew with MiXCR; each CDR3 protein has one entry. The table includes about 490,000 distinct CDR3 sequences, about 17% detected once. The germline CDR1 and CDR2 sequences are MNHNY and SVGAGI (reference sequence). The V gene end was trimmed by 4 bases and the J gene end by 3 bases; junction bases not matched to a gene: 9. The CDR3 runs to 16 residues. This chain links TRBV6-6 with TRBJ1-5; 7 bases align to TRBD1. Sequencing was carried out using CD8+ T cells from PBMCs. The TCR comes from a human donor in good health (CMV status not recorded). Some clones in this sample may be carry-over from other donors' samples. CDR3 amino acids: CASSSTPGQLNQPQHF. DNA for the CDR3: TGTGCCAGCAGTTCTACACCGGGACAGCTCAATCAGCCCCAGCATTTT.